This entry lists 29 T cell receptor beta chains sequenced from one sample in a study of T cell repertoires in cytomegalovirus infection. TCRdb reanalysed the reads using MiXCR and keeps one entry per CDR3 protein. Here the sample spans about 310,000 distinct CDR3 sequences, roughly 15% being singletons. The source material was PBMCs. The origin of the receptors is a human donor in good health (CMV status not recorded). Some clones in this sample may be carry-over from other donors' samples.

This clonotype was counted between two and nine times. The V and J genes are TRBV29-1 and TRBJ1-4, with D unclear. Germline values: CDR1 SQVTM, CDR2 ANQGSEA. The CDR3 runs to 14 residues. With 3 bases removed from V and 2 bases from J, the gap between germline ends came to 10 bases. DNA of the CDR3: TGCAGCGTTGAGGTCCTGGGGACTAATGAAAAACTGTTTTTT. Translation: CSVEVLGTNEKLFF. Complete variable domain (other parts from reference TRBV29-1 and TRBJ1-4): SAVISQKPSRDICQRGTSLTIQCQVDSQVTMMFWYRQQPGQSLTLIATANQGSEATYESGFVIDKFPISRPNLTFSTLTVSNMSPEDSSIYLCSVEVLGTNEKLFFGSGTQLSVL.

The V gene is TRBV7-9, the J gene TRBJ1-2; 7 positions agree with TRBD1. Unmatched junction bases numbered 15, after V lost 7 bases and J lost 4 bases. This CDR3 region has 16 residues. Germline V gene lookup returns CDR1 SEHNR and CDR2 FQNEAQ (reference sequence). CDR3 sequence: CASTTIPGQEIYGYTF. In DNA form, the CDR3 reads TGTGCCAGCACCACGATCCCAGGACAGGAGATCTATGGCTACACCTTC.

The chain is built from TRBV7-9 and TRBJ2-5, with 9 bases lining up with TRBD2. Looked up from germline, CDR1 is SEHNR and CDR2 is FQNEAQ (reference sequence). The trim removed 5 bases at V and 7 bases at J, leaving 11 bases unmatched. The CDR3 loop spans 15 amino acids. CDR3 nucleotide sequence: TGTGCCAGCAGCGCGCTAGCGGGGCCGGCGGGGACCCAGTACTTC. It specifies CASSALAGPAGTQYF.

This clonotype turned up a few times. The rearrangement links TRBV7-2 to TRBJ1-1; no reliable D call. The CDR3 has 13 residues. With 0 bases removed from V and 6 bases from J, the gap between germline ends came to 8 bases. Germline CDR1 is SGHTA and CDR2 is FQGNSA. As DNA, the CDR3 is TGTGCCAGCAGCTTAGCGCTGGCCTCTGAAGCTTTCTTT. Encoded protein: CASSLALASEAFF. Full variable domain (rest looked up from reference TRBV7-2 and TRBJ1-1): GAGVSQSPSNKVTEKGKDVELRCDPISGHTALYWYRQSLGQGLEFLIYFQGNSAPDKSGLPSDRFSAERTGGSVSTLTIQRTQQEDSAVYLCASSLALASEAFFGQGTRLTVV.

The chain recombines TRBV4-3 with TRBJ2-1; the D is unclear. This CDR3 has 14 residues. Germline values: CDR1 LGHNA, CDR2 YSLEER. The V end was cut by 0 bases, the J end by 8 bases, with 11 bases between. The CDR3 nucleotides read TGCGCCAGCAGCCAAGATCGGAGTGGCTATGAGCAGTTCTTC. Protein product: CASSQDRSGYEQFF.

This clonotype has a handful of counts. This chain joins TRBV4-3 and TRBJ1-1; D not certain. The CDR3 spans 14 residues. With 1 base removed from V and 5 bases from J, the gap between germline ends came to 11 bases. The germline V gene encodes CDR1 LGHNA and CDR2 YSLEER. The CDR3 nucleotides read TGCGCCAGCAGCCAAGGGTTGGTAGGAACTGAAGCTTTCTTT. Protein product: CASSQGLVGTEAFF.

V gene TRBV28 combines with J gene TRBJ1-5; D is perhaps TRBD1 (6 bases). V lost 6 bases, J lost 14 bases, and 14 bases lay in between. From germline, CDR1 is MDHEN and CDR2 SYDVKM. The CDR3 loop spans 11 amino acids. The CDR3 protein is CASRLQGPKHF. DNA of the CDR3: TGTGCCAGCAGGTTACAGGGCCCGAAGCATTTT.

This clonotype was found many times. The chain carries TRBV7-9 and TRBJ2-6; D is uncertain. V lost 9 bases and J 0 bases, leaving 12 bases between the germline ends. The CDR3 length is 15 residues. The germline CDR1 and CDR2 sequences are SEHNR and FQNEAQ (reference sequence). CDR3 sequence (DNA): TGTGCCAGTCGTTACCCCGGCTCTGGGGCCAACGTCCTGACTTTC. The encoded protein is CASRYPGSGANVLTF.

A few counts support this clonotype. V is TRBV19 and J is TRBJ1-2; D is perhaps TRBD1 (6 bases). CDR1 is LNHDA and CDR2 is SQIVND in the germline V gene (reference sequence). Between the trimmed V and J ends, which lost 4 bases and 2 bases, there was a span of 20 bases. The CDR3 has 17 amino acids. CDR3 protein: CASSNPPDRRWNYGYTF. The CDR3 DNA is TGTGCCAGTAGTAATCCCCCGGACAGACGTTGGAACTATGGCTACACCTTC.

This clonotype was counted a few times. The chain uses TRBV5-5 and TRBJ1-6; 7 positions agree with TRBD1. With V trimmed by 4 bases and J by 8 bases, 6 bases remained unmatched. From germline, CDR1 is SGHKS and CDR2 YYEKEE (reference sequence). The CDR3 length is 14 residues. CDR3 sequence reads: CASSQRDSYSPLHF. The CDR3 region has the DNA TGTGCCAGCAGCCAACGGGACAGTTATTCACCCCTCCACTTT.

This clonotype was recorded at least ten times. V usage is TRBV12-3 or TRBV12-4 and J usage is TRBJ1-1, with D perhaps TRBD1 (6 bases). This CDR3 has 11 residues. The V end lost 6 bases, the J end lost 8 bases, and 10 bases lay between the germline ends. CDR3 sequence: CASRKGGEAFF. The CDR3 DNA reads TGTGCCAGCAGAAAAGGGGGGGAAGCTTTCTTT.

This clonotype has more than one count but fewer than ten. This rearrangement joins TRBV6-1 to TRBJ2-2, with 13 nucleotides matching TRBD2. This CDR3 contains 17 residues. Trimming cost V 4 bases and J 9 bases; bases outside gene matches: 11. Per the germline V gene, CDR1 is MNHNS and CDR2 is SASEGT. The CDR3 is CASSVTSGGHHFWELFF. The CDR3 region has the DNA TGTGCCAGCAGTGTGACTAGCGGGGGGCATCATTTCTGGGAGCTGTTTTTT.

This clonotype has more than one count but fewer than ten. The rearrangement joins TRBV4-3 to TRBJ1-2; 9 bases fit TRBD1. With V trimmed by 4 bases and J by 6 bases, 9 bases remained unmatched. CDR3 size: 15 residues. CDR1 and CDR2 (germline): LGHNA, YSLEER. CDR3 sequence: CASSLKYRGQDGYTF. Written as DNA, the CDR3 is TGCGCCAGCAGCCTAAAATACAGGGGGCAGGATGGCTACACCTTC.

The genes are TRBV7-9 and TRBJ1-4; TRBD1 is a possible D gene (5 bases). The germline V and J ends were trimmed by 5 bases and 3 bases, with 13 bases remaining between them. CDR1 and CDR2 from the germline V gene are SEHNR and FQNEAQ (reference sequence). The CDR3 length is 15 residues. CDR3 region: CASSRDRHSNEKLFF. The CDR3 DNA follows: TGTGCCAGCAGCAGAGACAGACATTCTAATGAAAAACTGTTTTTT.

This clonotype was counted ten times or more. The chain recombines TRBV12-3 or TRBV12-4 with TRBJ1-1; 9 nucleotides align to TRBD1. The CDR3 is 15 amino acids. V shed 2 bases and J 4 bases; nucleotides not matched to a gene: 5. CDR3 sequence reads: CASSLRQGVSTEAFF. CDR3 nucleotide sequence: TGTGCCAGCAGTTTACGACAGGGGGTCAGCACTGAAGCTTTCTTT.

This chain links TRBV7-9 with TRBJ2-1; 14 bases fit TRBD2. The V gene end was trimmed by 0 bases and the J gene end by 5 bases; junction bases not matched to a gene: 3. This CDR3 has 17 amino acids. Germline loops: CDR1 SEHNR, CDR2 FQNEAQ (reference sequence). CDR3 in DNA: TGTGCCAGCAGCTTAGCCAGACTAGCGGGGGGGGACAATGAGCAGTTCTTC. This translates into CASSLARLAGGDNEQFF. Full variable domain (rest looked up from reference TRBV7-9 and TRBJ2-1): DTGVSQNPRHKITKRGQNVTFRCDPISEHNRLYWYRQTLGQGPEFLTYFQNEAQLEKSRLLSDRFSAERPKGSFSTLEIQRTEQGDSAMYLCASSLARLAGGDNEQFFGPGTRLTVL.

There are many counts of this clonotype. The chain has TRBV28 and TRBJ2-7, with a possible D match to TRBD1 (6 bases). The V and J ends lost 3 bases and 0 bases respectively, with 18 bases between them. Germline V gene sequence: CDR1 MDHEN, CDR2 SYDVKM. The CDR3 totals 17 residues. The CDR3 sequence: CASSFALRDTSSYEQYF. The CDR3 region has the DNA TGTGCCAGCAGTTTCGCCTTACGGGACACCTCCTCCTACGAGCAGTACTTC.

The chain links TRBV10-3 to TRBJ2-3; D is unclear. The CDR3 consists of 12 residues. The V gene's germline CDR1 is ENHRY and CDR2 SYGVKD. The V end was cut by 3 bases, the J end by 5 bases, with 6 bases between. CDR3 bases: TGTGCCATCAGTGACTATCGAGATACGCAGTATTTT. Protein sequence: CAISDYRDTQYF.

This clonotype was seen ten or more times. This CDR3 reads CAISDRGREGSEAFF. The CDR3 coding sequence is TGTGCCATCAGTGACCGGGGCCGGGAGGGGTCTGAAGCTTTCTTT. V gene TRBV10-3 combines with J gene TRBJ1-1, with D perhaps matching TRBD1 (5 bases). Germline V CDR1 and CDR2: ENHRY, SYGVKD. The CDR3 has 15 residues. V was trimmed by 3 bases and J by 6 bases, leaving 17 bases between them.

In its sample, this clonotype was seen many times. This chain uses TRBV7-6 with TRBJ2-1, with a weak D call TRBD2 (5 bases). The V end lost 5 bases, the J end lost 6 bases, and 14 bases lay between the germline ends. The CDR3 extends over 14 amino acids. Looked up from germline, CDR1 is SGHVS and CDR2 is FNYEAQ. This CDR3 reads CASSPRTGSNEQFF. The CDR3 DNA is TGTGCCAGCAGCCCCAGGACTGGAAGCAATGAGCAGTTCTTC.

This clonotype was observed many times. The chain employs TRBV7-9 and TRBJ1-4; D gene uncertain. The V and J ends lost 5 bases and 12 bases respectively, with 19 bases between them. CDR1 and CDR2 (germline): SEHNR, FQNEAQ (reference sequence). The length of the CDR3 is 14 residues. The CDR3: CASSAKGGRLELFF. The CDR3 bases are TGTGCCAGCAGCGCGAAAGGCGGCAGGTTGGAACTGTTTTTT. Based on the CDR3 plus reference TRBV7-9 and TRBJ1-4, the full variable domain is DTGVSQNPRHKITKRGQNVTFRCDPISEHNRLYWYRQTLGQGPEFLTYFQNEAQLEKSRLLSDRFSAERPKGSFSTLEIQRTEQGDSAMYLCASSAKGGRLELFFGSGTQLSVL.

The genes are TRBV7-8 and TRBJ2-7, with D maybe TRBD2 (6 bases). The V end lost 5 bases, the J end lost 3 bases, and 14 bases lay between the germline ends. CDR1 is SGHVS and CDR2 is FQNEAQ in the germline V gene. CDR3 length: 14 amino acids. CDR3 nucleotide sequence: TGTGCCAGCAGCGATATTAGCGGTTACTACGAGCAGTACTTC. Protein product: CASSDISGYYEQYF.

CDR3 coding DNA: TGTGCCAGCACCCTAGGGCCAGACGGCTCAGATACGCAGTATTTT. Translated: CASTLGPDGSDTQYF. The rearrangement links TRBV6-6 to TRBJ2-3; no reliable D call. The CDR3 has 15 amino acids. V was shortened by 7 bases and J by 4 bases, with 18 bases between the two germline ends. CDR1 is MNHNY, CDR2 SVGAGI, per germline (reference sequence).

The genes are TRBV2 and TRBJ1-4; D gene uncertain. The CDR3 consists of 14 residues. V was cut by 6 bases and J by 6 bases, with 14 bases left in between. Germline CDR1 and CDR2: SNHLY and FYNNEI. The CDR3 bases are TGTGCCAGCAGACCCCGGGATGGGGATGAAAAACTGTTTTTT. This gives the protein CASRPRDGDEKLFF.

This clonotype was counted only a few times. The rearrangement joins TRBV20-1 to TRBJ2-5, with TRBD1 as a possible D gene (6 bases). This CDR3 is built from 13 residues. Looked up from germline, CDR1 is DFQATT and CDR2 is SNEGSKA (reference sequence). V lost 0 bases, J lost 4 bases, and 9 bases lay in between. Written as DNA, the CDR3 is TGCAGTGCTAGAGATGGACAGCGAGAGACCCAGTACTTC. Protein product: CSARDGQRETQYF.

The V and J genes are TRBV11-2 and TRBJ2-2; 9 nucleotides align to TRBD1. V lost 5 bases to trimming and J lost 5 bases; unmatched junction nucleotides: 12. The CDR3 is 17 amino acids. Germline V gene data show CDR1 as SGHAT and CDR2 as FQNNGV. The CDR3, as DNA: TGTGCCAGCAGCCCTCCCGCAGGGACAGGGAGAACCGGGGAGCTGTTTTTT. Translation: CASSPPAGTGRTGELFF.

V and J are TRBV20-1 and TRBJ2-7, with D possibly TRBD1 on 6 matching bases. Trimming removed 5 bases from V and 5 bases from J, with 22 bases in between. CDR1 is DFQATT and CDR2 is SNEGSKA in the germline V gene (reference sequence). CDR3 size: 15 residues. For the CDR3, the DNA is TGCAGTGCTCGTACCTGGGCCACAGGGAGCAACGAGCAGTACTTC. Amino acid sequence: CSARTWATGSNEQYF.

V is TRBV6-1 and J is TRBJ2-7, with D possibly being TRBD2 (5 bases). Germline V gene lookup returns CDR1 MNHNS and CDR2 SASEGT. Trimming shortened V by 1 base and J by 2 bases, and 6 bases separated the two germline ends. CDR3 length equals 13 residues. The chain's CDR3 is CASSEGRTYEQYF. The CDR3 coding sequence is TGTGCCAGCAGTGAAGGGAGGACCTACGAGCAGTACTTC.

In this sample, this clonotype turned up a few times. The rearrangement uses TRBV7-2 and TRBJ2-7; TRBD2 aligns across 11 bases. The CDR3 runs 15 residues. V was pared by 5 bases and J by 3 bases, with 6 bases of the junction left unmatched. The germline gives CDR1 SGHTA, CDR2 FQGNSA. Here the CDR3 reads CASSPTSGAHYEQYF. CDR3 in DNA: TGTGCCAGCAGCCCGACTAGCGGGGCCCACTACGAGCAGTACTTC. Looking up the rest from reference TRBV7-2 and TRBJ2-7 gives the full variable domain: GAGVSQSPSNKVTEKGKDVELRCDPISGHTALYWYRQSLGQGLEFLIYFQGNSAPDKSGLPSDRFSAERTGGSVSTLTIQRTQQEDSAVYLCASSPTSGAHYEQYFGPGTRLTVT.